The 8 T cell receptor beta chains reported below all come from one sample, sequenced in a study of T cells in Graves' hyperthyroidism and ophthalmopathy. Using RNA transcripts as the source, TCR beta CDR3 regions were amplified. The primer set for the first-round RT-PCR of the TCR CDR3 was HTBI. TCRdb re-analysed the multiplex PCR reads in MiXCR, keeping a single row per CDR3 protein. The table has hundreds of thousands of distinct CDR3 sequences, less than 15% seen once; the top ten hold about a tenth. Sequenced: blood. These TCRs come from a woman aged 18-30 years with Graves' hyperthyroidism.

CDR3 sequence: CASGRGPNEKLFF. The CDR3 coding sequence is TGTGCCAGCGGCAGGGGACCTAATGAAAAACTGTTTTTT. The V call is TRBV6-2 or TRBV6-3, the J call TRBJ1-4, with D maybe TRBD1 (6 bases). The CDR3 sequence is 13 residues long. Looked up from germline, CDR1 is MNHEY and CDR2 is SVGEGT. Trimming shortened V by 8 bases and J by 3 bases, and 10 bases separated the two germline ends.

V is TRBV5-1 and J is TRBJ2-7; 8 nucleotides match TRBD2. The CDR3 runs to 16 residues. V lost 0 bases and J lost 3; bases outside the gene matches: 8. Germline V gene sequence: CDR1 SGHRS, CDR2 YFSETQ. This chain's CDR3 is CASSLEWREEHYEQYF. In nucleotides, the CDR3 is TGCGCCAGCAGCTTGGAATGGCGGGAGGAACACTACGAGCAGTACTTC.

This clonotype was observed at least ten times. This chain joins TRBV12-3 or TRBV12-4 and TRBJ2-2; TRBD1 aligns across 10 bases. Trimming at V came to 4 bases and at J to 6 bases, leaving 2 bases not matched to a gene. The CDR3 covers 14 residues. The CDR3 loop reads CASSWGQGSGELFF. The CDR3 DNA follows: TGTGCCAGCAGTTGGGGACAGGGGTCCGGGGAGCTGTTTTTT.

This clonotype was seen repeatedly, ten times or more. The V and J genes are TRBV6-1 and TRBJ2-7; TRBD2 agrees at 8 bases. V lost 6 bases, J lost 4 bases, and 11 bases stayed unmatched. The CDR3 is 15 amino acids. Germline loops: CDR1 MNHNS, CDR2 SASEGT. CDR3 in DNA: TGTGCCAGCAGAAAAGGCTCGGGGGGGGCGTACGAGCAGTACTTC. It is translated as CASRKGSGGAYEQYF.

This clonotype was recorded many times. This chain links TRBV11-2 with TRBJ2-5, with TRBD2 matching 12 bases. The CDR3 contains 15 residues. Germline V gives CDR1 SGHAT, CDR2 FQNNGV. Losses at the gene ends were 6 bases for V and 1 base for J; bases not matched to a gene: 3. The CDR3 sequence is CASRWGLAGQETQYF. CDR3 in DNA: TGTGCCAGCAGGTGGGGACTAGCGGGCCAAGAGACCCAGTACTTC.

This clonotype was recorded at least ten times. As DNA, the CDR3 is TGTGCCAGCAGTTCGCCCGGGGACATTGCCTACGAGCAGTACTTC. Its translation: CASSSPGDIAYEQYF. The V gene is TRBV6-1, the J gene TRBJ2-7, with D tentatively TRBD1 (6 bases). The V gene's germline CDR1 is MNHNS and CDR2 SASEGT. The CDR3 has 15 amino acids. The V end lost 5 bases, the J end lost 2 bases, and 16 bases lay between the germline ends.

The sample holds many counts of this clonotype. V and J are TRBV29-1 and TRBJ2-1, with TRBD2 matching 9 bases. The CDR3 extends over 16 amino acids. Unmatched junction bases numbered 13, after V lost 4 bases and J lost 6 bases. CDR1 is SQVTM, CDR2 ANQGSEA, per germline. CDR3 loop: CSVAPGVAGVGNEQFF. The CDR3 bases are TGCAGCGTTGCCCCAGGGGTAGCGGGAGTTGGCAATGAGCAGTTCTTC.

This clonotype was seen a few times. This sequence joins TRBV5-1 and TRBJ2-1; TRBD2 agrees at 11 bases. Losses at the gene ends were 9 bases for V and 6 bases for J; bases not matched to a gene: 23. Germline V gene data show CDR1 as SGHRS and CDR2 as YFSETQ. The CDR3 is made up of 19 amino acids. The CDR3 DNA reads TGCGCCATCATCCCAAGGTCCGGGACTAGCGGAAACGGGCGCAATGAGCAGTTCTTC. It codes for CAIIPRSGTSGNGRNEQFF.